This T cell receptor (beta chain) stems from a study of blood T cell repertoires in COVID-19. Study-wide context: The samples span acute and convalescent COVID-19 from the United States, Italy and Spain. In each case, the material was cDNA or gDNA derived from T cells, B-cell-depleted T cells, or PBMCs.

Only in-frame clones appear in the TCRdb table, and some are missing; sequencing was by immunoSEQ multiplex PCR. The table has 55,000 to 80,000 clones, 89% seen once; the top ten hold roughly 8.8%. The clonotype comes from an elderly man with acute or convalescent COVID-19. The sample comprised peripheral blood.

The CDR3 loop is CASSLRGNTEAFF. CDR3 sequence (DNA): TGTGCCAGCAGCTTAAGAGGGAACACTGAAGCTTTCTTT. The V and J genes are TRBV7-3 and TRBJ1-1; D is ambiguous. The CDR3 sequence is 13 residues long. Trimming pared 1 base from V and 1 base from J, leaving 4 bases between. Per germline, CDR1 SGHTA and CDR2 FQGTGA.